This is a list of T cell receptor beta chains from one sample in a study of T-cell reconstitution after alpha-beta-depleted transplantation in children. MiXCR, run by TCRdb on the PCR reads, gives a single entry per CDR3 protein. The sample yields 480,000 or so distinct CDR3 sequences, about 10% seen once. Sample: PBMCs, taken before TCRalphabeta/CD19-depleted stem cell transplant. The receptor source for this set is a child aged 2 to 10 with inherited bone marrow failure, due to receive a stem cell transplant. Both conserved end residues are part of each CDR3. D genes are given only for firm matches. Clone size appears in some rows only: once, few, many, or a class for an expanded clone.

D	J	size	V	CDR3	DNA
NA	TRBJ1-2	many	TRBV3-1	CASSQDGGVSYTF	TGTGCCAGCAGCCAAGATGGAGGGGTCAGCTACACCTTC
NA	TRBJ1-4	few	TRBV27	CASSLSGFNEKLFF	TGTGCCAGCAGTTTAAGCGGCTTTAATGAAAAACTGTTTTTT
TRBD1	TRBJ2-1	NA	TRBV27	CASSPSPGTEINNEQFF	TGTGCCAGCAGTCCTTCCCCAGGGACAGAGATTAACAATGAGCAGTTCTTC
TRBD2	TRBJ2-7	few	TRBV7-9	CASSLSPLAGSEQYF	TGTGCCAGCAGCTTATCCCCACTAGCGGGAAGCGAGCAGTACTTC
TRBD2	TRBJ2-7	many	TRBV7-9	CASSSSWREDYEQYF	TGTGCCAGCAGCTCATCATGGCGGGAGGACTACGAGCAGTACTTC
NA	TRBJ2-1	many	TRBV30	CAWARGRSYNEQFF	TGTGCCTGGGCCCGGGGGCGCTCCTACAATGAGCAGTTCTTC
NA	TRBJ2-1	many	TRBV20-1	CSGTPHNEQFF	TGCAGTGGGACACCTCACAATGAGCAGTTCTTC
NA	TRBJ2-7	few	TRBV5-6	CASSSQPQTNYEQYF	TGTGCCAGCAGCTCCCAGCCCCAGACCAACTACGAGCAGTACTTC
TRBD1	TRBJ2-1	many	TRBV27	CASSYGLSTGDNEQFF	TGTGCCAGCAGTTATGGTCTTTCGACAGGGGACAATGAGCAGTTCTTC
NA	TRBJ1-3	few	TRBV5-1	CASSHRTNAGNTIYF	TGCGCCAGCAGCCACAGGACAAATGCTGGAAACACCATATATTTT
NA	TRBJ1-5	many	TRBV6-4	CASSGAGGSQPQHF	TGTGCCAGCAGTGGGGCAGGAGGCAGTCAGCCCCAGCATTTT
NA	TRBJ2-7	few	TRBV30	CAWSIVFLYEQYF	TGTGCCTGGTCAATAGTTTTTCTCTACGAGCAGTACTTC
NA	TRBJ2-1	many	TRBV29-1	CSGRHSYNEQFF	TGCAGCGGTAGACATTCCTACAATGAGCAGTTCTTC
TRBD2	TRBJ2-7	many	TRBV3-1	CASSQDKREARQQYF	TGTGCCAGCAGCCAAGATAAGCGGGAGGCCCGCCAGCAGTACTTC
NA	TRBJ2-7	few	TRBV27	CANQNLGRSYEQYF	TGTGCCAACCAGAATCTGGGACGGAGCTACGAGCAGTACTTC
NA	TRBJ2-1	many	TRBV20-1	CSAIGGRSYNEQFF	TGCAGTGCCATAGGTGGAAGGTCCTACAATGAGCAGTTCTTC
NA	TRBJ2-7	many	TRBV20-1	CSARDGGRYEQYF	TGCAGTGCTAGGGACGGGGGTCGATACGAGCAGTACTTC
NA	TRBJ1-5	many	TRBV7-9	CASSLYNNQPQHF	TGTGCCAGCAGCTTATATAACAATCAGCCCCAGCATTTT
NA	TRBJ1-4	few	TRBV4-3	CASSQDFKGNEKLFF	TGCGCCAGCAGCCAAGATTTTAAGGGAAATGAAAAACTGTTTTTT
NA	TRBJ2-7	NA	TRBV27	CASSFGVYPYEQYF	TGTGCCAGCAGTTTCGGGGTATACCCTTACGAGCAGTACTTC
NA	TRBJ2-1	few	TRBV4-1	CASSQASGSNNEQFF	TGCGCCAGCAGCCAGGCCAGCGGATCGAACAATGAGCAGTTCTTC
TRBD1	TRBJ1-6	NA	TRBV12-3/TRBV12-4	CASSLTGGFDSPLHF	TGTGCCAGCAGTCTGACAGGGGGCTTCGATTCACCCCTCCACTTT
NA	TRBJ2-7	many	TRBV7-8	CASSPLGGPNEQYF	TGTGCCAGCAGCCCCCTGGGGGGGCCAAACGAGCAGTACTTC
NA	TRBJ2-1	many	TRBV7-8	CASSSNRLVYEQFF	TGTGCCAGCAGCTCAAACCGACTTGTCTATGAGCAGTTCTTC
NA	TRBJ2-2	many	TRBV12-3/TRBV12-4	CASGGFTGELFF	TGTGCCAGCGGCGGATTTACCGGGGAGCTGTTTTTT
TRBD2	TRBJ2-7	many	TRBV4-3	CASSQGFWTSQPYEQYF	TGCGCCAGCAGCCAAGGGTTCTGGACTAGCCAACCCTACGAGCAGTACTTC
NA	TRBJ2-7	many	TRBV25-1	CASSDRDEQYF	TGTGCCAGCAGTGACAGGGACGAGCAGTACTTC
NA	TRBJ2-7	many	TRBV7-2	CASSLVLGEQYF	TGTGCCAGCAGCTTAGTGTTGGGCGAGCAGTACTTC
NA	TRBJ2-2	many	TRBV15	CATSILGQGNTGELFF	NA
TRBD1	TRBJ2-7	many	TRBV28	CASNVQGYPFYEQYF	TGTGCCAGCAACGTACAGGGGTACCCCTTCTACGAGCAGTACTTC
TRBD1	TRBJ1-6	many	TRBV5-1	CASSNRTGSSPLHF	TGCGCCAGCAGCAACAGGACAGGCAGTTCACCCCTCCACTTT
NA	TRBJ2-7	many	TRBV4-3	CASSHGTASYEQYF	TGCGCCAGCAGCCATGGGACGGCTTCCTACGAGCAGTACTTC
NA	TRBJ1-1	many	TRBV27	CASSLFPARNTEAFF	TGTGCCAGCAGTTTATTCCCAGCTAGGAACACTGAAGCTTTCTTT
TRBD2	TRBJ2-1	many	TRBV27	CASTLGTSGNNEQFF	TGTGCCAGCACACTTGGGACTAGCGGGAACAATGAGCAGTTCTTC
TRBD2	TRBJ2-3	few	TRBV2	CASSKSGSIYGDTQYF	TGTGCCAGCAGCAAAAGCGGGAGTATCTATGGAGATACGCAGTATTTT
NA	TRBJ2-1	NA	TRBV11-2	CASSSLRVLNEQFF	TGTGCCAGCAGCTCCCTCCGGGTCCTCAATGAGCAGTTCTTC
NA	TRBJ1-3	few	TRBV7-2	CASSLEIYSGNTIYF	TGTGCCAGCAGCTTGGAGATATACTCTGGAAACACCATATATTTT
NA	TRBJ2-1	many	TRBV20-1	CSARGMRVDEQFF	TGCAGTGCTAGAGGTATGAGGGTCGATGAGCAGTTCTTC
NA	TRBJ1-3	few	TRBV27	CASSPLGAEESGNTIYF	TGTGCCAGCAGTCCCCTGGGGGCGGAAGAGTCTGGAAACACCATATATTTT
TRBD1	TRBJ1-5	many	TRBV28	CASSSRTGVQPQHF	TGTGCCAGCAGTTCCCGGACAGGGGTACAGCCCCAGCATTTT
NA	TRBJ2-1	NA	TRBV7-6	CASSKTGEQFF	TGTGCCAGCAGCAAAACTGGTGAGCAGTTCTTC